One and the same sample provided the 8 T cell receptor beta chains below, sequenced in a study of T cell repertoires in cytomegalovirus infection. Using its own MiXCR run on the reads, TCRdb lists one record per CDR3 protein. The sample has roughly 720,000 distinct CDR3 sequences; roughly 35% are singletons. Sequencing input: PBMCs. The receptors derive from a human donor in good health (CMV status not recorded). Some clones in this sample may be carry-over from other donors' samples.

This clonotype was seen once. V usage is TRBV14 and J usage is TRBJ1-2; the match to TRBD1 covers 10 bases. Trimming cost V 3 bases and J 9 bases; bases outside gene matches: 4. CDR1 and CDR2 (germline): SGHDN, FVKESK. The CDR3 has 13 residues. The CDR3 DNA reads TGTGCCAGCAGCCAGGACAGGGGGTATAGCTACACCTTC. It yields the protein CASSQDRGYSYTF.

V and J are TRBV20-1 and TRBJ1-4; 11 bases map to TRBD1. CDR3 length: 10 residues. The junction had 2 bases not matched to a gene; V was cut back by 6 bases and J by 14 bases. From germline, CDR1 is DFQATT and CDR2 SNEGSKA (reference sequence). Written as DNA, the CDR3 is TGCAGTGCCTGGACAGGGGGCCTGTTTTTT. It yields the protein CSAWTGGLFF.

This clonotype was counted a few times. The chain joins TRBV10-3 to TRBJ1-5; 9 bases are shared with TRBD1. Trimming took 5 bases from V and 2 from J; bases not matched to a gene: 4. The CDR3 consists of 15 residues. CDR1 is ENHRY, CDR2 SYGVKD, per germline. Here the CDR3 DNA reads TGTGCCATCAGTCGGGACAGGGCGGGCAATCAGCCCCAGCATTTT. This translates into CAISRDRAGNQPQHF.

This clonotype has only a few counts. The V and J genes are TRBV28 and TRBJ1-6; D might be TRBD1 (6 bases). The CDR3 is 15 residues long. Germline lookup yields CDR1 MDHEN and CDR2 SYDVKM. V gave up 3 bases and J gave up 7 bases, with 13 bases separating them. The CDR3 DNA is TGTGCCAGCAGTTTGGGTGGGACAAGAAATTCACCCCTCCACTTT. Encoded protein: CASSLGGTRNSPLHF.

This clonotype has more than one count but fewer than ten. CDR3 nucleotide sequence: TGTGCCAGCAGCATAACGGGACAGGGCTACGAGCAGTACTTC. Protein sequence: CASSITGQGYEQYF. V gene TRBV7-2 combines with J gene TRBJ2-7, with TRBD1 identical over 9 bases. The CDR3 runs to 14 residues. Unmatched junction bases numbered 5, after V lost 5 bases and J lost 3 bases. Germline loops: CDR1 SGHTA, CDR2 FQGNSA.

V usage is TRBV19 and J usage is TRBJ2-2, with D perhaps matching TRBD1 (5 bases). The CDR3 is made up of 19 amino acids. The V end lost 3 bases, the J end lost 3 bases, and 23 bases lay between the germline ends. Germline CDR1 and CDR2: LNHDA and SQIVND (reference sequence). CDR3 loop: CASSIAPTGRVRDTGELFF. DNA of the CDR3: TGTGCCAGTAGTATCGCTCCCACAGGCAGGGTGCGTGACACCGGGGAGCTGTTTTTT.

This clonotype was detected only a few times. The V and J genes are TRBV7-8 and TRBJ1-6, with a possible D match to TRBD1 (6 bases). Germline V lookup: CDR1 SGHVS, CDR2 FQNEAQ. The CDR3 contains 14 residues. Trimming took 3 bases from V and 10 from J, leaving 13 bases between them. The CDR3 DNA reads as TGTGCCAGCAGCTTCCAGGGGCTGAGGTCACCCCTCCACTTT. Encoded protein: CASSFQGLRSPLHF.

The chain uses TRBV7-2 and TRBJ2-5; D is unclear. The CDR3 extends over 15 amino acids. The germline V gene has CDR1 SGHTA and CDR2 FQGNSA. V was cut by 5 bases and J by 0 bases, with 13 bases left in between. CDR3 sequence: CASSPAERDQETQYF. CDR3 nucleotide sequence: TGTGCCAGCAGCCCGGCGGAGAGAGACCAAGAGACCCAGTACTTC.